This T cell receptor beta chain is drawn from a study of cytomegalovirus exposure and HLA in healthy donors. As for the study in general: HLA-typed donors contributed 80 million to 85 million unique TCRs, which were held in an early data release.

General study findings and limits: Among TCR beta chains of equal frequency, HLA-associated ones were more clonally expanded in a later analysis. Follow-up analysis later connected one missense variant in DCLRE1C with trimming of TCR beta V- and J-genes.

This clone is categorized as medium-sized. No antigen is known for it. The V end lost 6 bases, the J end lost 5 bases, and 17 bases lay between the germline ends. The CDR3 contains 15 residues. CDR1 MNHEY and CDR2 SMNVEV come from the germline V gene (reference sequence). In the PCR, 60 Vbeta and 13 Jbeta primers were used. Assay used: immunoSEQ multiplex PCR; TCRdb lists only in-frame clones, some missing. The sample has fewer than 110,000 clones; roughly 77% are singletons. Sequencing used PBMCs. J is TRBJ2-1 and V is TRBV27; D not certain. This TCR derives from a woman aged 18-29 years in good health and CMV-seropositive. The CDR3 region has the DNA TGTGCCAGCAGCTTTATGGGCGCTATGGACAATGAGCAGTTCTTC. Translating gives CASSFMGAMDNEQFF.